This T cell receptor (beta chain) was documented in a study of blood T cell repertoires in COVID-19. Across the whole study: From T cells, B-cell-depleted T cells, or PBMCs came the material, which was cDNA or gDNA.

Participant age was about 18 to 100 years, and participants resided in fewer than 30 US areas. Either two negative PCRs, clearance, or symptom resolution qualified Cohort 3 donors as recovered. Original data processing: Amplification with reference gene primers provided the estimates of nucleated cell counts. Measured with immunoSEQ multiplex PCR; TCRdb has only the in-frame clones, and not every one. That table furnishes V, J and clone size, whereas the DNA furnished D and trimming. The sample lists hundreds of thousands of clones, 80% to 90% occurring once. V dropped 7 bases and J dropped 3; count of bases not matched to a gene: 9. The CDR3 loop spans 15 amino acids. Looked up from germline, CDR1 is LNHDA and CDR2 is SQIVND (reference sequence).

The specimen was PBMCs or T cells enriched from blood (not recorded which). This TCR derives from a woman aged 45-59 years who had recovered from COVID-19. The gene calls are TRBV19 and TRBJ1-3; the match to TRBD1 covers 7 bases. CDR3 coding DNA: TGTGCCAGTACGCAGGCCCGGGACAGTGGAAACACCATATATTTT. Its protein is CASTQARDSGNTIYF.